This section outlines one T cell receptor (beta chain) sequence together with its context. What it binds is not known. The germline V gene has CDR1 SNHLY and CDR2 FYNNEI. This CDR3 has 14 amino acids. V shed 3 bases and J shed 5 bases, with 13 bases lying between them. The table came from immunoSEQ multiplex PCR; TCRdb's copy has only in-frame clones and leaves some out. The sample gives about 15,000 clones, approximately 85% of which show up once; approximately 4% is in the top ten. The sample comes from a study of T cells in localized non-small cell lung cancer. Broader study findings: Tumor samples were not multi-region, leaving intratumor heterogeneity unexcluded. Among blood samples, higher T cell density accompanied longer overall survival. Tumor showed lower T cell clonality than uninvolved adjacent lung, where it was highest. For the top 100 tumor clones, a median roughly 56 also appeared in adjacent lung.

This TCR derives from a woman aged 35 to 75 with stage I lung adenocarcinoma. The chain uses TRBV2 and TRBJ1-2; D unclear. Specimen: peripheral blood, collected before any cancer treatment. CDR3 DNA: TGTGCCAGCAGTGATGATCGGCGGGCATATGGCTACACCTTC. Amino acid sequence: CASSDDRRAYGYTF.